The rows below give T cell receptor beta chains drawn from one sample of a study of long-term antiretroviral therapy in people with HIV. Generated by immunoSEQ multiplex PCR, the TCRdb table keeps only in-frame clones and is missing some. This repertoire shows about 12,000 clones, under 85% found once; its top ten account for roughly 15%. This specimen was unsorted PBMCs, taken 3.4 years after starting antiretroviral therapy. The source is a man between 40 and 49 years old with HIV. CDR3s include the opening cysteine and the closing phenylalanine or tryptophan. D genes are given only for firm matches. Rows give clone size only sometimes, using once, few, many, or a class for an expanded clone.

V	size	D	J	CDR3	DNA
TRBV9	.	.	TRBJ1-3	CASSAGQPNSGNTIYF	TGTGCCAGCAGCGCCGGACAGCCCAACTCTGGAAACACCATATATTTT
TRBV2	.	TRBD2	TRBJ2-1	CASSITSVEQFF	TGTGCCAGCAGTATCACTAGCGTTGAGCAGTTCTTC
TRBV7-3	.	.	TRBJ2-7	CASSLNKGREQYF	TGTGCCAGCAGCTTGAACAAGGGCCGGGAGCAGTACTTC
TRBV28	few	.	TRBJ1-1	CASTKGTLLWAFF	TGTGCCAGCACTAAGGGGACACTTCTGTGGGCTTTCTTT
TRBV4-3	medium-sized	TRBD1	TRBJ2-4	CASSQDTTGGEVIQYF	TGCGCCAGCAGCCAAGACACGACAGGGGGCGAGGTCATTCAGTACTTC
TRBV5-4	.	.	TRBJ2-1	CASSLLGEQFF	TGTGCCAGCAGCTTGCTCGGTGAGCAGTTCTTC
TRBV28	.	TRBD2	TRBJ2-7	CASSFGDDGRWEQYF	TGTGCCAGCAGTTTTGGAGACGACGGGAGGTGGGAGCAGTACTTC
TRBV11-2	.	TRBD2	TRBJ2-1	CASSLGGLAESSYNEQFF	TGTGCCAGCAGCTTAGGGGGACTAGCGGAAAGCTCCTACAATGAGCAGTTCTTC
TRBV27	.	.	TRBJ2-7	CASSLVAGSYEQYF	TGTGCCAGCAGTTTGGTGGCGGGATCCTACGAGCAGTACTTC
TRBV11-2	.	.	TRBJ1-1	CASTSLPAFF	TGTGCCAGCACCTCCCTGCCAGCTTTCTTT
TRBV2	.	TRBD1	TRBJ1-3	CASSEWNRGRNTIYF	TGTGCCAGCAGTGAATGGAACAGGGGGCGAAACACCATATATTTT
TRBV14	.	.	TRBJ2-7	CASSQDVSAGTYEQYF	TGTGCCAGCAGCCAAGATGTGAGTGCCGGAACCTACGAGCAGTACTTC
TRBV28	medium-sized	.	TRBJ2-5	CASSLISVLEETQYF	TGTGCCAGCAGTTTAATTAGCGTCCTGGAAGAGACCCAGTACTTC
TRBV7-9	.	TRBD1	TRBJ2-7	CASSLGGTGYEQYF	TGTGCCAGCAGCCTAGGGGGGACAGGCTACGAGCAGTACTTC
TRBV30	.	TRBD2	TRBJ2-3	CAWSHGTSGRDTQYF	TGTGCCTGGAGTCATGGGACTAGCGGGAGGGATACGCAGTATTTT
TRBV18	.	TRBD1	TRBJ1-2	CASLGQGAGYTF	TGTGCCAGCCTAGGACAGGGTGCTGGCTACACCTTC
TRBV11-2	.	.	TRBJ2-7	CASSQQLRSSYEQYF	TGTGCCAGCAGCCAGCAGCTGAGGAGCTCCTACGAGCAGTACTTC
TRBV6-6	.	.	TRBJ1-1	CASSPPGRRNTEAFF	TGTGCCTCCTCCCCCCCGGGACGGAGGAACACTGAAGCTTTCTTT
TRBV9	.	.	TRBJ2-1	CASSVARRDSSYNEQFF	TGTGCCAGCAGCGTAGCTCGTCGAGACAGCTCCTACAATGAGCAGTTCTTC
TRBV18	.	.	TRBJ2-7	CASSPQLGQGTYEQYF	TGTGCCAGCTCACCCCAGTTGGGTCAGGGGACCTACGAGCAGTACTTC
TRBV6-5	.	.	TRBJ2-7	CASKKGGVLDEQYF	TGTGCCAGCAAGAAAGGGGGGGTGTTGGACGAGCAGTACTTC
TRBV19	once	.	TRBJ1-2	CASKNGGASYGYTF	TGTGCCAGTAAAAACGGTGGCGCTTCATATGGCTACACCTTC
TRBV4-1	once	.	TRBJ1-4	CASSQGRRATNEKLFF	TGCGCCAGCAGCCAAGGACGCCGGGCAACTAATGAAAAACTGTTTTTT
TRBV4-3	.	TRBD2	TRBJ2-7	CASSQESSGSSYEQYF	TGCGCCAGCAGCCAAGAGTCTAGCGGGAGTTCCTACGAGCAGTACTTC
TRBV9	.	TRBD2	TRBJ2-1	CASSVGDYDNEQFF	TGTGCCAGCAGCGTAGGGGACTATGACAATGAGCAGTTCTTC
TRBV7-8	.	.	TRBJ2-7	CASSLRGASSYEQYF	TGTGCCAGCAGCTTAAGAGGAGCTAGCTCCTACGAGCAGTACTTC
TRBV10-3	.	.	TRBJ1-5	CAISDPKGGSNQPQHF	TGTGCCATCAGTGACCCCAAAGGGGGGAGCAATCAGCCCCAGCATTTT
TRBV4-1	few	.	TRBJ1-2	CASSQGAQGGYGYTF	TGCGCCAGCAGCCAAGGGGCTCAGGGAGGCTATGGCTACACCTTC
TRBV7-9	.	TRBD2	TRBJ2-7	CASSFATSGTYEQYF	TGTGCCAGCAGCTTCGCGACTAGCGGGACCTACGAGCAGTACTTC
TRBV7-2	.	.	TRBJ1-1	CASSLRGRNTEAFF	TGTGCCAGCAGCTTAAGGGGGAGGAACACTGAAGCTTTCTTT
TRBV6-1	.	.	TRBJ2-2	CASSEVETGELFF	TGTGCCAGCAGTGAAGTAGAAACCGGGGAGCTGTTTTTT
TRBV7-2	.	.	TRBJ2-4	CASSRTRAQGTKNIQYF	TGTGCCAGCAGTAGGACCCGGGCCCAGGGGACCAAAAACATTCAGTACTTC
TRBV28	.	TRBD1	TRBJ1-5	CASRLRGDSNQPQHF	TGTGCCAGCAGGCTCAGGGGGGATAGCAATCAGCCCCAGCATTTT
TRBV6-6	.	TRBD2	TRBJ2-3	CASTLAGSSTDTQYF	TGTGCCAGTACACTAGCGGGTTCTAGCACAGATACGCAGTATTTT
TRBV28	once	TRBD2	TRBJ2-1	CASSTVAGEGYNEQFF	TGTGCCAGCAGCACGGTAGCGGGAGAAGGTTACAATGAGCAGTTCTTC
TRBV2	.	.	TRBJ1-1	CASLTNTEAFF	TGTGCCAGCTTAACGAACACTGAAGCTTTCTTT